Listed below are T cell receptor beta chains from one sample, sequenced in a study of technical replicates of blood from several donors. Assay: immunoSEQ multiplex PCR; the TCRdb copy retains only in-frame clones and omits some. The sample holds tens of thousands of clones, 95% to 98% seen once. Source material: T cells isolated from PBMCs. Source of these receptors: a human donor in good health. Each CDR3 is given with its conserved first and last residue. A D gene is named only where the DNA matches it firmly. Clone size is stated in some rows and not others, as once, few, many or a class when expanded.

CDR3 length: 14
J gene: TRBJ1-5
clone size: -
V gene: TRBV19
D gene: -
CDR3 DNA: TGTGCCAGTAGTGACGAACAGGGTTTTCAGCCCCAGCATTTT
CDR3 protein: CASSDEQGFQPQHF

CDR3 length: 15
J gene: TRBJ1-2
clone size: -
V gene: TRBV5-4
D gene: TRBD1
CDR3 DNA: TGTGCCAGCAGCCTGGACCGGGACAGCATTTATGGCTACACCTTC
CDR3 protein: CASSLDRDSIYGYTF

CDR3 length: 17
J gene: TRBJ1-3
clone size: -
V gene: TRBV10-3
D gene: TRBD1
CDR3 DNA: TGTGCCACGCATAACCGGACAGGGGTTTTCTCTGGAAACACCATATATTTT
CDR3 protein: CATHNRTGVFSGNTIYF

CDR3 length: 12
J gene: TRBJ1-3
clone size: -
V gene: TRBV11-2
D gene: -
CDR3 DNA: TGTGCCAGCAGCTTAGATTTGGACAGATTGTATTTT
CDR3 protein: CASSLDLDRLYF

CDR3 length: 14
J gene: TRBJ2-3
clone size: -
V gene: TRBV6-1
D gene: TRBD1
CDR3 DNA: TGTGCCAGCAGGACGACAGGGGCAACAGATACGCAGTATTTT
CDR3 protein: CASRTTGATDTQYF

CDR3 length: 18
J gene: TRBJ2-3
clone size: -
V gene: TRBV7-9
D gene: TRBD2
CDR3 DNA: TGTGCCAGCAGCTTAGAAGTAGTACTAGCGCTTAGCACAGATACGCAGTATTTT
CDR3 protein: CASSLEVVLALSTDTQYF

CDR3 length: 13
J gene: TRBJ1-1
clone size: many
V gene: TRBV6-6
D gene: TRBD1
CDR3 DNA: TGTGCCAGCACTAGACAGGGGATCACTGAAGCTTTCTTT
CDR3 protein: CASTRQGITEAFF

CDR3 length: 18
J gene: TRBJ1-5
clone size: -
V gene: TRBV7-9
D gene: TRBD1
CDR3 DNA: TGTGCCAGCAGCTTAGGGACAGGGGGCACCCTTTATAGTCAGCCCCAGCATTTT
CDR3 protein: CASSLGTGGTLYSQPQHF

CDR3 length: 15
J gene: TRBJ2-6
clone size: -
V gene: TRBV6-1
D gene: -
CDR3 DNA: TGTGCCAGCAGTGGCAGGACAGAGGTGGCCAACGTCCTGACTTTC
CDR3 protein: CASSGRTEVANVLTF

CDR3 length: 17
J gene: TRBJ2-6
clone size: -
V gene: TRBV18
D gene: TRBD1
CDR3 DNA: TGTGCCAGCTCACCCCGGACAGGTACTTCTGGGGCCAACGTCCTGACTTTC
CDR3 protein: CASSPRTGTSGANVLTF

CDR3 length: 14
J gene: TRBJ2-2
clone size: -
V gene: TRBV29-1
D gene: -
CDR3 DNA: TGCAGCGTTGACGGTAGCGAACCCACCGGGGAGCTGTTTTTT
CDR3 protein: CSVDGSEPTGELFF

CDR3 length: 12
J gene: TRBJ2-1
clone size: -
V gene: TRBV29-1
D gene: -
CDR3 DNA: TGCAGCGTTGAAGATCTTCGGGGAGGTCAGTTCTTC
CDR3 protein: CSVEDLRGGQFF

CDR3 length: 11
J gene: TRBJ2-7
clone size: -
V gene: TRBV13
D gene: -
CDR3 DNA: TGTGCCAGCAGCTTAGCTGTCGAGCAGTACTTC
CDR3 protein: CASSLAVEQYF

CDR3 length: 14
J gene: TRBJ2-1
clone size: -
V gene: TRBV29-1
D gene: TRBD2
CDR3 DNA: TGCAGCGCTTATCCGGGACTAGCGGGAGAAGAGCAGTTCTTC
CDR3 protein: CSAYPGLAGEEQFF

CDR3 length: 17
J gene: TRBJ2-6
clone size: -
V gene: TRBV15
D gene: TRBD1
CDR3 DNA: TGTGCCACCAGCAAACAGGGGGGTTTCTCTGGGGCCAACGTCCTGACTTTC
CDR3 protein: CATSKQGGFSGANVLTF

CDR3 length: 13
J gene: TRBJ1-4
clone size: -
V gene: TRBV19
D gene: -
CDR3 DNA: TGTGCCAGTAAGCTTGCAACTAATGAAAAACTGTTTTTT
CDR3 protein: CASKLATNEKLFF

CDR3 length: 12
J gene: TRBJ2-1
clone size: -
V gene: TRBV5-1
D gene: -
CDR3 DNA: TGCGCCAGCAGCTTGTGGGCTCGAGAGCAGTTCTTC
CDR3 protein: CASSLWAREQFF

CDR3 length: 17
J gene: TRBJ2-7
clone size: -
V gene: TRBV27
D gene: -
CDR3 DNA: TGTGCCAGCAGTGAATTATATAGTGGAGGGCCCTCCTACGAGCAGTACTTC
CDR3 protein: CASSELYSGGPSYEQYF

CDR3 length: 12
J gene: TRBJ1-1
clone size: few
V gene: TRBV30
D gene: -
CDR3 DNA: TGTGCCTGGAAGGACTCTAACACTGAAGCTTTCTTT
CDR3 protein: CAWKDSNTEAFF

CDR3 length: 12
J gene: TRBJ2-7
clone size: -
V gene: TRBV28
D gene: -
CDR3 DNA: TGTGCCAGCAGCGGGGATCTCTACGAGCAGTACTTC
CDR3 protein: CASSGDLYEQYF

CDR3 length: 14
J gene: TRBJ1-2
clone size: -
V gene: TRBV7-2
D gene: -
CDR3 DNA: TGTGCCAGCAGCTTAACGGGGGAGTGTGGTGGCTACACCTTC
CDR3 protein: CASSLTGECGGYTF

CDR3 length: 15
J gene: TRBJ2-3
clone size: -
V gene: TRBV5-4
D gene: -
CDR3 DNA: TGTGCCAGCAGCTTGGCAAGCGGATACACAGATACGCAGTATTTT
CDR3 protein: CASSLASGYTDTQYF

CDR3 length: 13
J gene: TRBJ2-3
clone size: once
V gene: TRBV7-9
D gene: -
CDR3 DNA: TGTGCCAGCAGCTTAGCGGAGGGACCGACGCAGTATTTT
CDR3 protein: CASSLAEGPTQYF

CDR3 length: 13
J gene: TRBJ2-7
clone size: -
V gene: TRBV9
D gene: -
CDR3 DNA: TGTGCCAGCAGCCCGGGACTCCAATACGAGCAGTACTTC
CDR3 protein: CASSPGLQYEQYF

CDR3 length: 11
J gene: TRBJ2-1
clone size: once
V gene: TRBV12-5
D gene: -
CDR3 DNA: TGTGCTAGTGGTCCGGGGAATGAGCAGTTCTTC
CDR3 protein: CASGPGNEQFF

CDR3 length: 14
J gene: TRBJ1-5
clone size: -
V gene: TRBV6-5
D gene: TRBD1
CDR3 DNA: TGTGCCAGCAGCGGGGACAGCCTCCATCAGCCCCAGCATTTT
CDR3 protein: CASSGDSLHQPQHF

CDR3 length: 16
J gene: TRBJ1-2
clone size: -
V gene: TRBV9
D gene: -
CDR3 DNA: TGTGCCAGCAGCGGACTAACAGGGAAGGGTAACTATGGCTACACCTTC
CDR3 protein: CASSGLTGKGNYGYTF

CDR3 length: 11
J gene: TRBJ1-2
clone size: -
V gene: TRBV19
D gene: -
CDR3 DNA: TGTGCCAGCCGGCTACTCAGGGGCTACACCTTC
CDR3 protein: CASRLLRGYTF

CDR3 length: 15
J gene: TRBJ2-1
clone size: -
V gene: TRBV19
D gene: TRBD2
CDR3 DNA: TGTGCCAGTAGTCCGACTAGCGGGAGGTACAATGAGCAGTTCTTC
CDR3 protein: CASSPTSGRYNEQFF

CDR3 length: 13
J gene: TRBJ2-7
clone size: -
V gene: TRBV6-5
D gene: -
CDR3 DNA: TGTGCCAGCAGTCAACAGGGTTACTACGAGCAGTACTTC
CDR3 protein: CASSQQGYYEQYF

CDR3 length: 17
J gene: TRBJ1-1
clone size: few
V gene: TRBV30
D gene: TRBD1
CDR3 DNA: TGTGCCTGGAGTGATGACAGGGGGTTAACCATGAACACTGAAGCTTTCTTT
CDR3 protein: CAWSDDRGLTMNTEAFF

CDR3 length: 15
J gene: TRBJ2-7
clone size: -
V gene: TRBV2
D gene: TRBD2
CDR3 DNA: TGTGCCAGCGGGCTAGCGGAGATGAGCTCCTACGAGCAGTACTTC
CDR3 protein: CASGLAEMSSYEQYF

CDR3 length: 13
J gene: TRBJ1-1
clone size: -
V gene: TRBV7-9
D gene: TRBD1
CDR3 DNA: TGTGCCAGCAAGGGACAGCCGGGAACTGAAGCTTTCTTT
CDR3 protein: CASKGQPGTEAFF

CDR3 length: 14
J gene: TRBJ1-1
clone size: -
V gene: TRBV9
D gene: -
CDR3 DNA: TGTGCCAGCAGCTTCAACGGGAGGAACACTGAAGCTTTCTTT
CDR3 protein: CASSFNGRNTEAFF

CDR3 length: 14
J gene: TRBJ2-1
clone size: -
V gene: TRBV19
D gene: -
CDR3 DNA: TGTGCCAGTAGGGGGGCGAATTTATACAATGAGCAGTTCTTC
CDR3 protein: CASRGANLYNEQFF

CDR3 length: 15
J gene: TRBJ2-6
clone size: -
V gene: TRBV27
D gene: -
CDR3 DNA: TGTGCCAGCAGTTTATGGGGGCCTGGGGCCAACGTCCTGACTTTC
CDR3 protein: CASSLWGPGANVLTF

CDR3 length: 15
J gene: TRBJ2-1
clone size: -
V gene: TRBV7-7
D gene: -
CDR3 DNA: TGTGCTAGCAGCTTAGCTCCGGACTACTTCAATGAGCAGTTCTTC
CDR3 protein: CASSLAPDYFNEQFF

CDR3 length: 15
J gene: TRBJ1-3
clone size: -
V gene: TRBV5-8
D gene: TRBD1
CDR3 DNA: TGTGCCAGCAGCAGTGGGACAGGTGGAGGAAACACCATATATTTT
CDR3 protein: CASSSGTGGGNTIYF

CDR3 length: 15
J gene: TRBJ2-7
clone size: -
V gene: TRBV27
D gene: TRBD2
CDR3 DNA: TGTGCCAGAAGAACCCCGGGACTAGTTCACTACGAGCAGTACTTC
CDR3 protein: CARRTPGLVHYEQYF

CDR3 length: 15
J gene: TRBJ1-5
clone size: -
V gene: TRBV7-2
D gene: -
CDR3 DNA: TGTGCCAGCAGCTTAACGGTGCGTGCTTCAACGGCCCAGCATTTT
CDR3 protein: CASSLTVRASTAQHF

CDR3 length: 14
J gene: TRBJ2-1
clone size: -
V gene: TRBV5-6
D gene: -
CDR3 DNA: TGTGCCAGCAGCCCTAGTTCGCCCTACAATGAGCAGTTCTTC
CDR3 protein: CASSPSSPYNEQFF

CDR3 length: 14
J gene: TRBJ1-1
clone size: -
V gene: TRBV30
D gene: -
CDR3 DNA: TGTGCCTGGAGCTTCATGACTGGTAACACTGAAGCTTTCTTT
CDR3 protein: CAWSFMTGNTEAFF

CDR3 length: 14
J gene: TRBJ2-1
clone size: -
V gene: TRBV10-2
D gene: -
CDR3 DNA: TGCGCCAGCTCCAGGGGTGGCTCCTACAATGAGCAGTTCTTC
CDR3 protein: CASSRGGSYNEQFF

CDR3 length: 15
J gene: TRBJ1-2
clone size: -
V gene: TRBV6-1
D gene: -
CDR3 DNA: TGTGCCAGCAGTCAACACCGGGACAAGGGCTACGGCTACACCTTC
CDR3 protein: CASSQHRDKGYGYTF

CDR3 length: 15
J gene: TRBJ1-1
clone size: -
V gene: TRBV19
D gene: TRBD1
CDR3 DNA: TGTGCCAGTACCGCCACTTTTATAGGGGACAGGGAAGCTTTCTTT
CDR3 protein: CASTATFIGDREAFF

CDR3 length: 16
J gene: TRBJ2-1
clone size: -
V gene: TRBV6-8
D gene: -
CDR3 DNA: TGTGCCAGCAGTTACTCGAGGGAGCCTGCTAGGAATGAGCAGTTCTTC
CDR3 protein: CASSYSREPARNEQFF

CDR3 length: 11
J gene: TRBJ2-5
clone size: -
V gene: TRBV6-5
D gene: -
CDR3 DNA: TGTGCCAGCTACCGCGGAGAGACCCAGTACTTC
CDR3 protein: CASYRGETQYF

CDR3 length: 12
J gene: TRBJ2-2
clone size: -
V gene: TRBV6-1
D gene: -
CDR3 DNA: TGTGCCAGCAGTACGAAGGGGCGGGAGCTGTTTTTT
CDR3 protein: CASSTKGRELFF

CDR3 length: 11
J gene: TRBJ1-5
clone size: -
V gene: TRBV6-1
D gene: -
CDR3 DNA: TGTGCCAGCAGCGAGAATCAGCCCCAGCATTTT
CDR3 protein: CASSENQPQHF

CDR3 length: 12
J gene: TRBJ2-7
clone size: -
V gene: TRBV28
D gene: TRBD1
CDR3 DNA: TGTGCCAGCCACCGGGACAGGGTCGAGCAGTACTTC
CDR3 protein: CASHRDRVEQYF

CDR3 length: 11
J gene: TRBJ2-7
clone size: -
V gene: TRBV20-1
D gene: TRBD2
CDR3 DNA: TGCAGTGCTCATATTAGCGGGAGGAACTACTTC
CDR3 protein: CSAHISGRNYF

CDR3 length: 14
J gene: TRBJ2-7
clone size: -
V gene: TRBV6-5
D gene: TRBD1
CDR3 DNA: TGTGCCAGCAGTTGGGACAGGTCCGGCTACGAGCAGTACTTC
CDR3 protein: CASSWDRSGYEQYF

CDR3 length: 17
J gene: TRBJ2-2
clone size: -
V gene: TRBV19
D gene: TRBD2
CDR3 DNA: TGTGCCAGTAGTAGCGAAGCTAGGGCGGGAGATACCGGGGAGCTGTTTTTT
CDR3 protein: CASSSEARAGDTGELFF

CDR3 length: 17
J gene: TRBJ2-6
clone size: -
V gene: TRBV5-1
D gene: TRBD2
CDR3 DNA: TGCGCCAGCCGAACCAGGACTAGCGGGCCCGGGGCCAACGTCCTGACTTTC
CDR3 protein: CASRTRTSGPGANVLTF

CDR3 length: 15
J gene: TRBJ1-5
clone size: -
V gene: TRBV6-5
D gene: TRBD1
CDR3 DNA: TGTGCCAGCAGAGGAACAGGGGTAGGGAATCAGCCCCAGCATTTT
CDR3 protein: CASRGTGVGNQPQHF

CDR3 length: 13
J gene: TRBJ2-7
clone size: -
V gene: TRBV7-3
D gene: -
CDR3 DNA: TGTGCCAGCAGCACGGGACTCTCCTACGAGCAGTACTTC
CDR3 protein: CASSTGLSYEQYF